Listed here are 32 T cell receptor beta chains from one sample, sequenced in a study of T cell repertoires in cytomegalovirus infection (dated 2019 in TCRdb). The run used an Illumina HiSeq 1500. TCRdb redid the processing of the public reads, applying fastp at Q25 and MiXCR, and retained in-frame beta chains. Each entry merges the rows of one CDR3 protein and shows their most common DNA and genes. The sample table records approximately 250,000 distinct CDR3 sequences; under 8.5% of these occur just once. The ten largest clonotypes hold about 6.3% of the sample. Input material: PBMCs. These receptors came from a human donor in good health (CMV status not recorded). Some clones in this sample may be carry-over from other donors' samples.

Many counts were recorded for this clonotype. The chain employs TRBV6-1 and TRBJ2-1; D is undetermined. The CDR3 runs to 13 residues. V was pared by 1 base and J by 3 bases, with 4 bases between. CDR1 is MNHNS, CDR2 SASEGT, per germline. CDR3 sequence (DNA): TGTGCCAGCAGTGAAGTTCGCTACAATGAGCAGTTCTTC. Amino acids: CASSEVRYNEQFF.

V gene TRBV7-3 combines with J gene TRBJ2-2, with 8 bases that match TRBD1. The V gene's germline CDR1 is SGHTA and CDR2 FQGTGA. This CDR3 has 15 amino acids. With V trimmed by 5 bases and J by 6 bases, 8 bases remained unmatched. CDR3 coding DNA: TGTGCCAGCAGCCGAACAGGGGGGCAGGCCGGGGAGCTGTTTTTT. It encodes CASSRTGGQAGELFF.

This clonotype has a count of ten or more. The V call is TRBV12-3 or TRBV12-4, the J call TRBJ1-6; D unclear. V was pared by 0 bases and J by 5 bases, with 8 bases between. The length of the CDR3 is 15 residues. In DNA form, the CDR3 reads TGTGCCAGCAGTTTAGCGGTGGGGAATAATTCACCCCTCCACTTT. It is translated as CASSLAVGNNSPLHF.

At least ten counts were recorded for this clonotype. V is TRBV29-1 and J is TRBJ2-7; D call uncertain. The CDR3 is made up of 12 amino acids. Per germline, CDR1 SQVTM and CDR2 ANQGSEA. V lost 5 bases and J 4 bases, leaving 12 bases between the germline ends. CDR3 in DNA: TGCAGCGTTCCCTTTGGGCCGTACGAGCAGTACTTC. Encoded protein: CSVPFGPYEQYF.

This clonotype occurred many times. J is TRBJ2-7 and V is TRBV7-8; 8 bases map to TRBD1. Per the germline V gene, CDR1 is SGHVS and CDR2 is FQNEAQ. This CDR3 is 14 amino acids long. J was trimmed by 7 bases and V by 3 bases; bases with no gene match: 8. The CDR3: CASSFGTGQVEQYF. CDR3 bases: TGTGCCAGCAGCTTCGGGACAGGTCAGGTAGAGCAGTACTTC.

This clonotype was seen ten or more times. This chain uses TRBV20-1 with TRBJ1-4, with D unclear. The germline gives CDR1 DFQATT, CDR2 SNEGSKA (reference sequence). CDR3 length equals 16 residues. Trimming stripped 1 base from V and 3 bases from J, with 15 bases between. The CDR3 here is CSARVEGPIANEKLFF. CDR3 DNA sequence: TGCAGTGCTAGAGTTGAAGGACCGATAGCTAATGAAAAACTGTTTTTT.

There are many counts of this clonotype. This sequence joins TRBV7-8 and TRBJ2-1, with D hard to call. Trimming took 1 base from V and 9 from J, leaving 13 bases between them. Germline V CDR1 and CDR2: SGHVS, FQNEAQ. This CDR3 has 14 residues. The CDR3 region is CASSLGALRLEQFF. CDR3 nucleotide sequence: TGTGCCAGCAGCTTAGGGGCCCTGCGCCTTGAGCAGTTCTTC.

This clonotype occurred many times. This rearrangement joins TRBV20-1 to TRBJ1-5, with D tentatively TRBD1 (6 bases). This CDR3 contains 14 residues. Looked up from germline, CDR1 is DFQATT and CDR2 is SNEGSKA (reference sequence). V lost 2 bases and J lost 2, with 10 bases in between. CDR3: CSARQGTGNQPQHF. The CDR3 DNA reads TGCAGTGCTAGACAGGGGACGGGCAATCAGCCCCAGCATTTT.

This clonotype was picked up many times. The chain recombines TRBV19 with TRBJ1-2; a weak D match, TRBD1 (5 bases). The CDR3 is 15 residues long. Looked up from germline, CDR1 is LNHDA and CDR2 is SQIVND (reference sequence). V shed 2 bases and J shed 2 bases, with 12 bases lying between them. CDR3 nucleotides: TGTGCCAGTAGTATAAAAGCAGGGTTAAACTATGGCTACACCTTC. Its translation is CASSIKAGLNYGYTF. Variable domain in full (rest from reference TRBV19 and TRBJ1-2): DGGITQSPKYLFRKEGQNVTLSCEQNLNHDAMYWYRQDPGQGLRLIYYSQIVNDFQKGDIAEGYSVSREKKESFPLTVTSAQKNPTAFYLCASSIKAGLNYGYTFGSGTRLTVV.

This clonotype came up many times. The chain joins TRBV7-2 to TRBJ2-1; possible D gene TRBD2, 6 bases. The CDR3 runs 18 residues. CDR1 SGHTA and CDR2 FQGNSA come from the germline V gene. Trimming left V 4 bases short and J 3 bases short, with 22 bases between. CDR3 sequence: CASSSNNLASHIYNEQFF. In DNA form, the CDR3 reads TGTGCCAGCAGCTCCAACAATCTAGCGAGTCATATCTACAATGAGCAGTTCTTC.

This clonotype occurred many times. V and J are TRBV4-3 and TRBJ2-1; no reliable D call. The V and J ends lost 0 bases and 7 bases respectively, with 13 bases between them. The CDR3 consists of 15 residues. Germline V CDR1 and CDR2: LGHNA, YSLEER. This CDR3 reads CASSQDVSPWNEQFF. CDR3 DNA: TGCGCCAGCAGCCAAGATGTAAGCCCGTGGAATGAGCAGTTCTTC.

This clonotype showed up many times. This chain joins TRBV6-2 or TRBV6-3 and TRBJ2-1, with D unclear. Germline V lookup: CDR1 MNHEY, CDR2 SVGEGT. V was pared by 6 bases and J by 0 bases, with 15 bases between. There are 16 residues in the CDR3. The CDR3 reads CASRNERTSSYNEQFF. CDR3 in DNA: TGTGCCAGCAGGAATGAGAGAACCAGCTCCTACAATGAGCAGTTCTTC.

This clonotype was seen repeatedly, ten times or more. V gene TRBV30 combines with J gene TRBJ1-1; TRBD1 matches at 11 bases. The CDR3 is 14 residues long. Germline V CDR1 and CDR2: GTSNPN, SVGIG (reference sequence). Trimming took 4 bases from V and 5 from J; bases not matched to a gene: 6. The CDR3 loop reads CAWISDRGRTEAFF. Here the CDR3 DNA reads TGTGCCTGGATATCGGACAGGGGGCGTACTGAAGCTTTCTTT.

This clonotype was recorded at least ten times. The V call is TRBV12-3 or TRBV12-4, the J call TRBJ1-2; D possibly corresponds to TRBD1 (6 bases). V shed 6 bases and J shed 8 bases, with 19 bases lying between them. CDR3 length: 14 residues. The DNA of the CDR3 is TGTGCCAGCAGCGCCCCCGGGGGGCAGGGGGGCTACACCTTC. As protein: CASSAPGGQGGYTF.

This clonotype has a count of ten or more. The J gene is TRBJ1-1, the V gene TRBV28; D is possibly TRBD1 (5 bases). Germline V gene lookup returns CDR1 MDHEN and CDR2 SYDVKM. Between the trimmed V and J ends, which lost 10 bases and 3 bases, there was a span of 15 bases. The CDR3 contains 13 residues. CDR3 bases: TGTGCCACCATGAACCAGGGCGACACTGAAGCTTTCTTT. Protein product: CATMNQGDTEAFF.

The chain carries TRBV10-3 and TRBJ2-7; maybe TRBD2 (5 bases). In germline, CDR1 is ENHRY, CDR2 SYGVKD. This CDR3 is 13 amino acids long. Trimming removed 6 bases from V and 6 bases from J, with 15 bases in between. CDR3 residues: CAISPSGEAEQYF. CDR3 DNA sequence: TGTGCCATCAGCCCAAGCGGCGAGGCCGAGCAGTACTTC.

This clonotype was counted ten times or more. The chain has TRBV6-2 or TRBV6-3 and TRBJ2-3, with TRBD1 identical over 9 bases. Germline assignment: CDR1 MNHEY and CDR2 SVGEGT. V lost 6 bases, J lost 4 bases, and 8 bases stayed unmatched. This CDR3 has 15 residues. The CDR3 nucleotides read TGTGCCAGCAGAGGGGACAGGGTCTATTCAGATACGCAGTATTTT. It codes for CASRGDRVYSDTQYF.

This clonotype was found many times. The V gene is TRBV6-4, the J gene TRBJ1-1, with TRBD1 matching over 7 bases. CDR3 length: 14 residues. The junction had 8 bases not matched to a gene; V was cut back by 6 bases and J by 4 bases. CDR1 is MRHNA, CDR2 SNTAGT, per germline. The CDR3 reads CASSFSPGGTEAFF. CDR3 bases: TGTGCCAGCAGCTTTTCACCAGGGGGCACTGAAGCTTTCTTT.

This clonotype was recorded at least ten times. The gene calls are TRBV7-9 and TRBJ2-3; 7 bases are a match to TRBD1. Germline V CDR1 and CDR2: SEHNR, FQNEAQ (reference sequence). With V trimmed by 5 bases and J by 0 bases, 8 bases remained unmatched. The CDR3 length is 16 residues. The CDR3: CASSPIQGTSTDTQYF. CDR3 sequence (DNA): TGTGCCAGCAGCCCGATACAGGGGACAAGCACAGATACGCAGTATTTT.

This clonotype was seen many times. The rearrangement uses TRBV15 and TRBJ2-6, with 8 bases fitting TRBD1. The CDR3 totals 20 residues. Germline CDR1 LNHNV, CDR2 YYDKDF (reference sequence). The V and J ends lost 1 base and 0 bases, in that order; junction bases with no gene match: 11. CDR3 coding DNA: TGTGCCACCAGCAGAGTTGCCTATGGACAGGGTCCCTCTGGGGCCAACGTCCTGACTTTC. Protein: CATSRVAYGQGPSGANVLTF.

In this sample, this clonotype turned up many times. The chain combines TRBV7-3 with TRBJ2-6; TRBD2 might be the D (7 bases). The germline V gene has CDR1 SGHTA and CDR2 FQGTGA. The length of the CDR3 is 20 residues. V dropped 0 bases and J dropped 1 base, with 19 bases sitting between them. This CDR3 reads CASSLTGGGAAGSGANVLTF. Here the CDR3 DNA reads TGTGCCAGCAGCTTAACAGGGGGGGGGGCGGCGGGTTCTGGGGCCAACGTCCTGACTTTC.

This clonotype came up many times. V gene TRBV12-3 or TRBV12-4 combines with J gene TRBJ1-4; D is possibly TRBD1 (5 bases). This CDR3 comprises 16 residues. V shed 6 bases and J shed 4 bases, with 18 bases lying between them. In DNA form, the CDR3 reads TGTGCCAGCAGACCTGGGGGAGGGAAGGGTAATGAAAAACTGTTTTTT. Protein product: CASRPGGGKGNEKLFF.

This clonotype was counted ten times or more. The V and J genes are TRBV2 and TRBJ1-1, with D uncertain. CDR3 length: 10 amino acids. V dropped 6 bases and J dropped 7 bases, with 6 bases sitting between them. Germline V gives CDR1 SNHLY, CDR2 FYNNEI. The CDR3 DNA reads as TGTGCCAGCAGAGACGGTGAAGCTTTCTTT. Its protein is CASRDGEAFF.

This clonotype was detected many times. The CDR3 bases are TGTGCCAGCAGCCCGACGGGACAGGGTGAAGCTTTCTTT. Its translation is CASSPTGQGEAFF. The chain carries TRBV7-3 and TRBJ1-1, with TRBD1 identical over 9 bases. The germline gives CDR1 SGHTA, CDR2 FQGTGA. CDR3 length: 13 amino acids. The V segment lost 5 bases and the J segment 7 bases; nucleotides outside the gene matches: 5.

The chain employs TRBV7-2 and TRBJ1-3, with D unresolved. CDR3 length equals 15 residues. Germline CDR1 is SGHTA and CDR2 is FQGNSA. The V gene lost 0 bases and the J gene lost 0 bases, with 6 bases spanning the gap. The CDR3 DNA is TGTGCCAGCAGCTTAGCTCCAGACTCTGGAAACACCATATATTTT. Translated, it gives CASSLAPDSGNTIYF. Variable domain in full (rest from reference TRBV7-2 and TRBJ1-3): GAGVSQSPSNKVTEKGKDVELRCDPISGHTALYWYRQSLGQGLEFLIYFQGNSAPDKSGLPSDRFSAERTGGSVSTLTIQRTQQEDSAVYLCASSLAPDSGNTIYFGEGSWLTVV.

In this sample, this clonotype turned up many times. This chain links TRBV12-3 or TRBV12-4 with TRBJ1-6; no clear D. The CDR3 is made up of 15 amino acids. Trimming shortened V by 6 bases and J by 0 bases, and 9 bases separated the two germline ends. Here the CDR3 DNA reads TGTGCCAGCAGGCGGTTAAGCTCCTATAATTCACCCCTCCACTTT. It encodes CASRRLSSYNSPLHF.

This clonotype was recorded many times. This chain connects TRBV11-2 to TRBJ2-7; D gene unclear. CDR3 length equals 14 residues. Germline-derived CDR1 and CDR2 are SGHAT and FQNNGV. V lost 2 bases and J 0 bases, leaving 8 bases between the germline ends. The CDR3 reads CASSLTPSSYEQYF. The CDR3 DNA is TGTGCCAGCAGCTTAACGCCGAGCTCCTACGAGCAGTACTTC.

This clonotype was recorded many times. J is TRBJ1-1 and V is TRBV20-1; D is possibly TRBD1 (5 bases). The CDR3 is 14 residues long. Germline V gives CDR1 DFQATT, CDR2 SNEGSKA (reference sequence). The CDR3 DNA is TGCAGGGGTACCGGAAGGGGCCCGAACACTGAAGCTTTCTTT. Translated: CRGTGRGPNTEAFF.

This clonotype came up a few times. The genes are TRBV29-1 and TRBJ2-1; D is possibly TRBD1 (5 bases). V shed 4 bases and J shed 3 bases, with 10 bases lying between them. Germline V CDR1 and CDR2: SQVTM, ANQGSEA. The CDR3 sequence is 13 residues long. The CDR3 protein is CSVVGASYNEQFF. The DNA of the CDR3 is TGCAGCGTTGTTGGGGCTAGCTACAATGAGCAGTTCTTC.

This clonotype was seen repeatedly, ten times or more. The CDR3 loop is CASSQTGLGTGELFF. CDR3 sequence (DNA): TGTGCCAGCAGCCAGACAGGGTTAGGCACCGGGGAGCTGTTTTTT. The chain joins TRBV7-6 to TRBJ2-2; TRBD1 aligns across 7 bases. CDR1 SGHVS and CDR2 FNYEAQ come from the germline V gene. V shed 5 bases, J shed 4 bases, and the junction held 7 bases outside the gene matches. This CDR3 has 15 amino acids.

The V and J genes are TRBV10-3 and TRBJ1-2, with 7 bases lining up with TRBD1. Germline V gene data show CDR1 as ENHRY and CDR2 as SYGVKD. The CDR3 extends over 12 amino acids. V was clipped by 7 bases and J by 11 bases; unmatched bases: 10. CDR3: CAIKREGGFYTF. CDR3 nucleotides: TGTGCCATCAAACGTGAAGGGGGCTTTTACACCTTC.

There are many counts of this clonotype. The genes are TRBV29-1 and TRBJ1-2, with no clear D. The V end was cut by 0 bases, the J end by 4 bases, with 15 bases between. CDR1 is SQVTM, CDR2 ANQGSEA, per germline. The length of the CDR3 is 15 residues. This CDR3 reads CSVEDSVAGLYGYTF. As DNA, the CDR3 is TGCAGCGTTGAAGATTCCGTAGCGGGCCTCTATGGCTACACCTTC.